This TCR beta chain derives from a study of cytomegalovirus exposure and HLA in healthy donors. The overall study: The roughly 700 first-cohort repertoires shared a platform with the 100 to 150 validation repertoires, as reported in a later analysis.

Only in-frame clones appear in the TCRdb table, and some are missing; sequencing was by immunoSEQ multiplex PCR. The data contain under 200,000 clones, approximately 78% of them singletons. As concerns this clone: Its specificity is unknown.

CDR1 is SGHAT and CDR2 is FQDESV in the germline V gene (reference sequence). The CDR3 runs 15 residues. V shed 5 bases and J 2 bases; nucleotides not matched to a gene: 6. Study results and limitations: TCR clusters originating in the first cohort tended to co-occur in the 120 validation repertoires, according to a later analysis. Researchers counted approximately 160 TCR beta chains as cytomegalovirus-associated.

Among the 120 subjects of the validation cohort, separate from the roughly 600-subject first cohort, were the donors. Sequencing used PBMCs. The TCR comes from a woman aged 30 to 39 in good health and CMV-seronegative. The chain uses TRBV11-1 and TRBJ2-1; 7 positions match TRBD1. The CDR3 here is CASSPRDSTYNEQFF. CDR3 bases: TGTGCCAGCAGCCCCCGGGACAGTACCTACAATGAGCAGTTCTTC.